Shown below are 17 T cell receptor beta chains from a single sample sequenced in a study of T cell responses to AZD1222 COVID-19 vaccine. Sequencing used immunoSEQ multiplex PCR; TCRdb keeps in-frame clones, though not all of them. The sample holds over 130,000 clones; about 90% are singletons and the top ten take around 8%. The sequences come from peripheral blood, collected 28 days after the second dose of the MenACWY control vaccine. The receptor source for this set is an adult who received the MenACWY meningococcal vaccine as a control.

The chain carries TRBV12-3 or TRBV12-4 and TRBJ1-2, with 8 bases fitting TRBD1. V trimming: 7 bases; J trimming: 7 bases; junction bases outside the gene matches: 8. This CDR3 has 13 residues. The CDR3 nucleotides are TGTGCCAGCACCGCGGACAGGGCGGGTGGCTACACCTTC. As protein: CASTADRAGGYTF.

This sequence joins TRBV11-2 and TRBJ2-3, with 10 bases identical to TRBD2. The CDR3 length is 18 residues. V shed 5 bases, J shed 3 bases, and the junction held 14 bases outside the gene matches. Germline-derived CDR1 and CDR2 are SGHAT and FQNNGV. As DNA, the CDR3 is TGTGCCAGCAGCACAATTAAGTCGACTAGCGGGCGGACAGATACGCAGTATTTT. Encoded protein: CASSTIKSTSGRTDTQYF.

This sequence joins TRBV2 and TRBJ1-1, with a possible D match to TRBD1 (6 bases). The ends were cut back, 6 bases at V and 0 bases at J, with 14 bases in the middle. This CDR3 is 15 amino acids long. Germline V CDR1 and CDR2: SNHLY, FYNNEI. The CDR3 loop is CASSVDSPMNTEAFF. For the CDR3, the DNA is TGTGCCAGCAGCGTGGACAGCCCTATGAACACTGAAGCTTTCTTT.

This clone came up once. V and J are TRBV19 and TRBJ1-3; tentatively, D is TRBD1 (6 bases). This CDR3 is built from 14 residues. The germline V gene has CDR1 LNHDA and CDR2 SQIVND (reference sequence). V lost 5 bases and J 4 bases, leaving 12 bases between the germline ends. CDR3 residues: CASSGRDIGNTIYF. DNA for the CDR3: TGTGCCAGTAGTGGCAGGGACATCGGAAACACCATATATTTT.

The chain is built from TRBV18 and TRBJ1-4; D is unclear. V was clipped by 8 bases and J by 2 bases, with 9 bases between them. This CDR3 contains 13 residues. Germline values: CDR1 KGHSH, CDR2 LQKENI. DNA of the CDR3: TGTGCCAGCGCGGGCGTCACTAATGAAAAACTGTTTTTT. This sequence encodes CASAGVTNEKLFF.

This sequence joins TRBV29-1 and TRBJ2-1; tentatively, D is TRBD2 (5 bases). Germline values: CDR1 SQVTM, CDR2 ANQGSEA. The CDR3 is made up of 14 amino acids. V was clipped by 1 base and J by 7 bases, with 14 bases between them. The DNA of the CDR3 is TGCAGCGTTGAAGGGACGGACTTCCAAAATGAGCAGTTCTTC. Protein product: CSVEGTDFQNEQFF.

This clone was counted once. CDR3 nucleotide sequence: TGTGCCAGCAGCCGAGGGACAGATCATTCACCCCTCCACTTT. As protein: CASSRGTDHSPLHF. The chain combines TRBV5-6 with TRBJ1-6, with TRBD1 identical over 7 bases. The CDR3 is made up of 14 amino acids. Germline V gene lookup returns CDR1 SGHDT and CDR2 YYEEEE. V shed 4 bases, J shed 8 bases, and the junction held 6 bases outside the gene matches. The full variable domain, its missing parts supplied by reference TRBV5-6 and TRBJ1-6, is DAGVTQSPTHLIKTRGQQVTLRCSPKSGHDTVSWYQQALGQGPQFIFQYYEEEERQRGNFPDRFSGHQFPNYSSELNVNALLLGDSALYLCASSRGTDHSPLHFGNGTRLTVT.

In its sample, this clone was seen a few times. The CDR3 region is CASSPASGGAFADTQYF. Here the CDR3 DNA reads TGTGCCAGCAGCCCAGCTAGCGGGGGGGCGTTCGCAGATACGCAGTATTTT. This chain joins TRBV7-2 and TRBJ2-3, with 12 bases fitting TRBD2. The CDR3 runs 17 residues. The J segment lost 4 bases and the V segment lost 5 bases, leaving 10 bases of the junction unmatched. The V gene's germline CDR1 is SGHTA and CDR2 FQGNSA. Together with reference TRBV7-2 and TRBJ2-3, the CDR3 gives the full variable domain: GAGVSQSPSNKVTEKGKDVELRCDPISGHTALYWYRQSLGQGLEFLIYFQGNSAPDKSGLPSDRFSAERTGGSVSTLTIQRTQQEDSAVYLCASSPASGGAFADTQYFGPGTRLTVL.

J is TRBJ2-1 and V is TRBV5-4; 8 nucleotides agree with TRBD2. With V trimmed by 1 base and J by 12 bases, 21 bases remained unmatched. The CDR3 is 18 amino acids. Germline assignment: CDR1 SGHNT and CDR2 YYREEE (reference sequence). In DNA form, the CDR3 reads TGTGCCAGCAGCTTGACATCCGGGAACACGGGAGGGCCCCTTGGGCAGTTCTTC. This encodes CASSLTSGNTGGPLGQFF.

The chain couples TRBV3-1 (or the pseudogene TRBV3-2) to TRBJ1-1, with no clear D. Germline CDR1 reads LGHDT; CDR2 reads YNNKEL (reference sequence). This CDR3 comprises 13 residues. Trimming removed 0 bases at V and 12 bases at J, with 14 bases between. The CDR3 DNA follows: TGTGCCAGCAGCCAAGATCACCTCGGGAAAACTTTCTTT. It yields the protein CASSQDHLGKTFF.

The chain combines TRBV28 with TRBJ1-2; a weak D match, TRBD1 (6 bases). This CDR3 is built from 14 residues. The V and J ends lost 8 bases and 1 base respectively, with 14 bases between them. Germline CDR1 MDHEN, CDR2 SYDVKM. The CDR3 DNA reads TGTGCCAGCGCCCGCGGGGGGCTTAACTATGGCTACACCTTC. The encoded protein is CASARGGLNYGYTF.

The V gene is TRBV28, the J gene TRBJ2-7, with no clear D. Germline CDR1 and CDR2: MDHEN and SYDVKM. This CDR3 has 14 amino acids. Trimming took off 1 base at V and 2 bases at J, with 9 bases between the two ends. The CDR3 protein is CASSLLLRPYEQYF. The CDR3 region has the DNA TGTGCCAGCAGTTTATTATTGCGTCCCTACGAGCAGTACTTC.

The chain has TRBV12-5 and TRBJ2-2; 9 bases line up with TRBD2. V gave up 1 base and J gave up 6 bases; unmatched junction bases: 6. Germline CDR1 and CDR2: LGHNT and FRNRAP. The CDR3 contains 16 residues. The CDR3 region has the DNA TGTGCTAGTGGTTTGGGAGCGGGAGGTAGATCCGGGGAGCTGTTTTTT. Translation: CASGLGAGGRSGELFF.

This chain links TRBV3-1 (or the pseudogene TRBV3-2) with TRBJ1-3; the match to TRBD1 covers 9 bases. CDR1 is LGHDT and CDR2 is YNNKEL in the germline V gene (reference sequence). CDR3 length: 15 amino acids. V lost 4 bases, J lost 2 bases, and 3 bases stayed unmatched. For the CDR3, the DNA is TGTGCCAGCAGCCTACGACAGGGGGCTGGAAACACCATATATTTT. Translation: CASSLRQGAGNTIYF.

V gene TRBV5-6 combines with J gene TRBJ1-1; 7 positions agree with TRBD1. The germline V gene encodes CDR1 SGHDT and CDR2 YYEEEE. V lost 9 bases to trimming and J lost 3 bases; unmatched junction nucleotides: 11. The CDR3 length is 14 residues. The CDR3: CATTETGLDTEAFF. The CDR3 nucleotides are TGTGCCACTACTGAGACAGGGTTGGACACTGAAGCTTTCTTT.

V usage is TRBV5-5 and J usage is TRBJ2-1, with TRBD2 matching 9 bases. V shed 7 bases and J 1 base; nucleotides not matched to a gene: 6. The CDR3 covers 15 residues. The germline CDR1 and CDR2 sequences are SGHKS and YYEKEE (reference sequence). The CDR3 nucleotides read TGTGCCAGCTTAGGCGGGGGGGCGTCCTACAATGAGCAGTTCTTC. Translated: CASLGGGASYNEQFF. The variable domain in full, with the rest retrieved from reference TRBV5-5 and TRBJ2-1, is DAGVTQSPTHLIKTRGQQVTLRCSPISGHKSVSWYQQVLGQGPQFIFQYYEKEERGRGNFPDRFSARQFPNYSSELNVNALLLGDSALYLCASLGGGASYNEQFFGPGTRLTVL.

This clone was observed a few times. In DNA, the CDR3 is TGTGCCAGCAGTTCCAGCAAATGGGATACGCAGTATTTT. Amino acids: CASSSSKWDTQYF. This chain links TRBV12-3 or TRBV12-4 with TRBJ2-3, with D unresolved. Trimming pared 4 bases from V and 6 bases from J, leaving 11 bases between. The CDR3 loop spans 13 amino acids.